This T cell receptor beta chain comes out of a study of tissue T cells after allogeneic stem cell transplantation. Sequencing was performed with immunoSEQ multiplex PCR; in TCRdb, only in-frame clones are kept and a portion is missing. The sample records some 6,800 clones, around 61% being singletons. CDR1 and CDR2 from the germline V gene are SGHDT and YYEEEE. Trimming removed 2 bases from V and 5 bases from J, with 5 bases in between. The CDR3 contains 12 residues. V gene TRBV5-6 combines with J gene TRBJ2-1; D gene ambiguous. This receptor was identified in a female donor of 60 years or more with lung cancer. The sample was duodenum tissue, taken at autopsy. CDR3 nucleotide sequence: TGTGCCAGCAGCTTTCCTGACAATGAGCAGTTCTTC. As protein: CASSFPDNEQFF.